The 18 T cell receptor beta chains given below trace back to one sample, sequenced in a study of CD8 T cells in ankylosing spondylitis. Each CDR3 protein gets one entry after TCRdb re-called the 5' RACE reads with MiXCR. The data hold about 100,000 distinct CDR3 sequences, with roughly 9.6% observed a single time. The sequencing input was blood, either unsorted or a sorted T cell fraction (not recorded which). The receptors were gathered from a male donor with ankylosing spondylitis or in good health (not recorded which).

In this sample, this clonotype turned up many times. V usage is TRBV20-1 and J usage is TRBJ2-7; possibly TRBD2 for D (6 bases). This CDR3 spans 13 amino acids. Germline CDR1 is DFQATT and CDR2 is SNEGSKA (reference sequence). The V end was cut by 4 bases, the J end by 0 bases, with 10 bases between. The DNA of the CDR3 is TGCAGTGCTAATGGCGGGGCCTCCTACGAGCAGTACTTC. It is translated as CSANGGASYEQYF.

This clonotype has just a few counts. The chain carries TRBV7-9 and TRBJ2-1; D possibly corresponds to TRBD2 (5 bases). CDR1 and CDR2 from the germline V gene are SEHNR and FQNEAQ (reference sequence). V lost 0 bases, J lost 12 bases, and 15 bases lay in between. The CDR3 extends over 14 amino acids. This chain's CDR3 is CASSLAQTERGQFF. The CDR3 region has the DNA TGTGCCAGCAGCTTAGCACAAACGGAACGGGGGCAGTTCTTC.

The chain is built from TRBV18 and TRBJ2-5; D unclear. CDR1 and CDR2 (germline): KGHSH, LQKENI. The CDR3 is 14 amino acids. V lost 2 bases and J 4 bases, leaving 11 bases between the germline ends. CDR3 nucleotides: TGTGCCAGCTCACCAATGAGGAATGGAGAGACCCAGTACTTC. This translates into CASSPMRNGETQYF.

This clonotype has ten or more counts. V and J are TRBV12-3 or TRBV12-4 and TRBJ2-7; tentatively, D is TRBD2 (6 bases). The CDR3 totals 14 residues. Trimming took off 7 bases at V and 3 bases at J, with 16 bases between the two ends. CDR3: CASTMGGRSYEQYF. The CDR3 bases are TGTGCCAGCACCATGGGGGGACGGAGCTACGAGCAGTACTTC.

This CDR3 reads CASSLSSDASYNEQFF. The CDR3, as DNA: TGTGCCAGCAGTTTATCCTCGGATGCATCCTACAATGAGCAGTTCTTC. The V gene is TRBV27, the J gene TRBJ2-1; D remains ambiguous. Germline values: CDR1 MNHEY, CDR2 SMNVEV (reference sequence). CDR3 length: 16 amino acids. V gave up 0 bases and J gave up 1 base, with 10 bases separating them.

This clonotype was seen repeatedly, ten times or more. The chain combines TRBV7-2 with TRBJ2-3; D uncertain. Germline V gene lookup returns CDR1 SGHTA and CDR2 FQGNSA. The length of the CDR3 is 14 residues. Trimming stripped 1 base from V and 1 base from J, with 6 bases between. CDR3 region: CASSLGRRTDTQYF. The CDR3 DNA follows: TGTGCCAGCAGCTTAGGCAGGCGCACAGATACGCAGTATTTT.

The chain is built from TRBV7-9 and TRBJ1-6; TRBD1 matches 10 bases. Trimming cost V 3 bases and J 16 bases; bases outside gene matches: 6. Germline V lookup: CDR1 SEHNR, CDR2 FQNEAQ (reference sequence). This CDR3 comprises 13 residues. This CDR3 is CASSLAGTGVLHF. The CDR3 region has the DNA TGTGCCAGCAGCTTGGCCGGGACAGGGGTACTCCACTTT.

This clonotype was found many times. V and J are TRBV13 and TRBJ2-1; tentatively, D is TRBD1 (5 bases). This CDR3 has 13 residues. Trimming removed 7 bases from V and 5 bases from J, with 12 bases in between. The V gene's germline CDR1 is PRHDT and CDR2 FYEKMQ (reference sequence). In nucleotides, the CDR3 is TGTGCCAGCACCAAAGAGGACAACAATGAGCAGTTCTTC. Protein sequence: CASTKEDNNEQFF.

This chain joins TRBV5-6 and TRBJ1-4; D possibly corresponds to TRBD1 (6 bases). The V gene lost 4 bases and the J gene lost 0 bases, with 10 bases spanning the gap. Germline-derived CDR1 and CDR2 are SGHDT and YYEEEE. This CDR3 comprises 15 residues. CDR3 sequence (DNA): TGTGCCAGCAGCCGGACAGAAACAACTAATGAAAAACTGTTTTTT. Amino acids: CASSRTETTNEKLFF. Together with reference TRBV5-6 and TRBJ1-4, the CDR3 gives the full variable domain: DAGVTQSPTHLIKTRGQQVTLRCSPKSGHDTVSWYQQALGQGPQFIFQYYEEEERQRGNFPDRFSGHQFPNYSSELNVNALLLGDSALYLCASSRTETTNEKLFFGSGTQLSVL.

This clonotype was picked up many times. The rearrangement joins TRBV12-3 or TRBV12-4 to TRBJ2-2; 10 nucleotides match TRBD2. Trimming removed 6 bases from V and 5 bases from J; junction bases left unmatched: 9. The length of the CDR3 is 16 residues. The CDR3 nucleotides are TGTGCCAGCAGACCCCACCTAGCGGGGGTAACCGGGGAGCTGTTTTTT. Protein sequence: CASRPHLAGVTGELFF.

In this sample, this clonotype turned up many times. V is TRBV6-1 and J is TRBJ1-3; D is unresolved. In germline, CDR1 is MNHNS, CDR2 SASEGT. The V end lost 6 bases, the J end lost 0 bases, and 9 bases lay between the germline ends. The CDR3 totals 14 residues. CDR3 DNA: TGTGCCAGCAGCCGGCGGAACTCTGGAAACACCATATATTTT. Its protein is CASSRRNSGNTIYF.

The chain links TRBV5-1 to TRBJ2-2; TRBD2 matches 7 bases. Germline CDR1 reads SGHRS; CDR2 reads YFSETQ. This CDR3 region has 20 residues. V lost 0 bases to trimming and J lost 2 bases; unmatched junction nucleotides: 16. For the CDR3, the DNA is TGCGCCAGCAGCTTGGCCCCTCATTCAAGGAGCGGGGATAACACCGGGGAGCTGTTTTTT. It yields the protein CASSLAPHSRSGDNTGELFF.

This clonotype was detected many times. The chain recombines TRBV5-1 with TRBJ1-1, with D unresolved. The CDR3 is 14 amino acids. Germline V CDR1 and CDR2: SGHRS, YFSETQ. The V and J ends lost 0 bases and 6 bases respectively, with 12 bases between them. This chain's CDR3 is CASSLALLGSEAFF. CDR3 nucleotide sequence: TGCGCCAGCAGCTTGGCTTTATTGGGTTCTGAAGCTTTCTTT.

This clonotype came up many times. This chain connects TRBV2 to TRBJ1-5; no clear D. V was clipped by 3 bases and J by 3 bases, with 9 bases between them. The CDR3 is made up of 14 amino acids. CDR1 and CDR2 from the germline V gene are SNHLY and FYNNEI. The CDR3 protein is CASSEGRFNQPQHF. The CDR3 nucleotides read TGTGCCAGCAGTGAGGGTCGATTCAATCAGCCCCAGCATTTT. Together with reference TRBV2 and TRBJ1-5, the CDR3 gives the full variable domain: EPEVTQTPSHQVTQMGQEVILRCVPISNHLYFYWYRQILGQKVEFLVSFYNNEISEKSEIFDDQFSVERPDGSNFTLKIRSTKLEDSAMYFCASSEGRFNQPQHFGDGTRLSIL.

In this sample, this clonotype turned up many times. V is TRBV12-3 or TRBV12-4 and J is TRBJ1-5; 7 nucleotides match TRBD1. Unmatched junction bases numbered 7, after V lost 5 bases and J lost 6 bases. The CDR3 covers 14 residues. DNA for the CDR3: TGTGCCAGCAGTACCCAGGACAGGCTTCAGCCCCAGCATTTT. Amino acid sequence: CASSTQDRLQPQHF.

The rearrangement joins TRBV18 to TRBJ2-7; D possibly uses TRBD1 or TRBD2 (5 bases each). The ends were cut back, 1 base at V and 0 bases at J, with 7 bases in the middle. Germline values: CDR1 KGHSH, CDR2 LQKENI. This CDR3 is built from 14 residues. CDR3 nucleotides: TGTGCCAGCTCACCACAGGGGACCTCCTACGAGCAGTACTTC. Translated: CASSPQGTSYEQYF.

This clonotype was recorded at least ten times. V and J are TRBV15 and TRBJ1-5; D unclear. The CDR3 contains 15 residues. The ends were cut back, 0 bases at V and 4 bases at J, with 10 bases in the middle. CDR1 is LNHNV, CDR2 YYDKDF, per germline (reference sequence). The CDR3 nucleotides are TGTGCCACCAGCAGAGATCCGGCCAAGAATCAGCCCCAGCATTTT. It yields the protein CATSRDPAKNQPQHF.

This clonotype was counted many times. The chain recombines TRBV6-6 with TRBJ2-5; D ambiguous. Trimming cost V 5 bases and J 4 bases, with 17 bases left between them. CDR1 is MNHNY and CDR2 is SVGAGI in the germline V gene (reference sequence). This CDR3 region has 15 residues. The CDR3 region is CASSATTELRETQYF. CDR3 nucleotides: TGTGCCAGCAGTGCCACAACAGAGCTGAGAGAGACCCAGTACTTC.